The 30 T cell receptor beta chains in this list originate from one sample, sequenced in a study of blood T cell repertoires in COVID-19. Repertoires were generated with immunoSEQ multiplex PCR, while TCRdb's copy carries only in-frame clones and drops some. Of about 150,000 clones listed, more than 85% were seen once; the top ten hold 2% to 3%. The sequenced sample was peripheral blood. These receptors came from an older woman with acute or convalescent COVID-19.

The chain is built from TRBV18 and TRBJ1-1; D remains ambiguous. The germline V gene has CDR1 KGHSH and CDR2 LQKENI. Trimming took off 6 bases at V and 6 bases at J, with 14 bases between the two ends. CDR3 length equals 13 residues. CDR3 nucleotides: TGTGCCAGCTCGCAGGTGCTAACGCCTGAAGCTTTCTTT. Its protein is CASSQVLTPEAFF.

This sequence joins TRBV2 and TRBJ1-4, with TRBD1 matching 9 bases. The CDR3 is made up of 15 amino acids. Germline CDR1 SNHLY, CDR2 FYNNEI. With 6 bases clipped from V and 6 bases from J, the junction kept 8 bases outside the gene matches. The CDR3 sequence is CASRRQGVKDEKLFF. The CDR3 DNA sequence: TGTGCCAGCAGGAGACAGGGGGTAAAGGATGAAAAACTGTTTTTT.

The genes are TRBV19 and TRBJ2-6, with D perhaps TRBD1 (5 bases). Germline V gene lookup returns CDR1 LNHDA and CDR2 SQIVND (reference sequence). The length of the CDR3 is 17 residues. The V end was cut by 2 bases, the J end by 0 bases, with 11 bases between. The CDR3 DNA follows: TGTGCCAGTAGTATACCCCAGGGCCTCTCTGGGGCCAACGTCCTGACTTTC. It codes for CASSIPQGLSGANVLTF.

The chain couples TRBV6-5 to TRBJ2-5, with D possibly TRBD1 on 5 matching bases. V was cut by 2 bases and J by 5 bases, with 15 bases left in between. The germline CDR1 and CDR2 sequences are MNHEY and SVGAGI. CDR3 length: 15 residues. CDR3 sequence reads: CASSYGIGRVETQYF. DNA of the CDR3: TGTGCCAGCAGTTACGGGATTGGCAGGGTGGAGACCCAGTACTTC.

The V and J genes are TRBV28 and TRBJ1-5; a weak D match, TRBD1 (6 bases). Trimming pared 6 bases from V and 2 bases from J, leaving 8 bases between. CDR1 and CDR2 (germline): MDHEN, SYDVKM. The CDR3 sequence is 13 residues long. The CDR3 is CASSRTGNQPQHF. The CDR3 DNA reads TGTGCCAGCAGCCGGACAGGCAATCAGCCCCAGCATTTT.

The chain uses TRBV10-3 and TRBJ1-1; tentatively, D is TRBD1 (6 bases). The CDR3 covers 15 residues. V dropped 3 bases and J dropped 0 bases, with 11 bases sitting between them. Germline V lookup: CDR1 ENHRY, CDR2 SYGVKD. DNA for the CDR3: TGTGCCATCAGTGATTTCGGACAGTTGAACACTGAAGCTTTCTTT. It is translated as CAISDFGQLNTEAFF.

The genes are TRBV21-1 and TRBJ1-5; the table names TRBD1, a call not compared with the DNA. TRBV21-1 is given as a pseudogene. The CDR3 runs to 15 residues. CDR3: CASSKGGRGYQPQHF. The CDR3 region has the DNA TGTGCCAGCAGCAAAGGAGGCAGGGGTTACCAGCCCCAGCATTTT.

This chain connects TRBV29-1 to TRBJ1-1; 8 bases match TRBD1. The germline V gene encodes CDR1 SQVTM and CDR2 ANQGSEA. The CDR3 is 15 amino acids. Trimming at V came to 7 bases and at J to 5 bases, leaving 15 bases not matched to a gene. The CDR3 nucleotides are TGCAGCGCCCGGGGCCCAAGACAGGGGAGTACTGAAGCTTTCTTT. Protein sequence: CSARGPRQGSTEAFF.

The chain links TRBV7-9 to TRBJ2-1, with D possibly matching TRBD1 (5 bases). CDR3 size: 16 residues. Trimming removed 2 bases at V and 0 bases at J, with 11 bases between. The germline V gene has CDR1 SEHNR and CDR2 FQNEAQ (reference sequence). The CDR3 nucleotides are TGTGCCAGCAGCTTACCCGGACATAGCTCCTACAATGAGCAGTTCTTC. It encodes CASSLPGHSSYNEQFF.

The chain carries TRBV6-2 or TRBV6-3 and TRBJ1-6, with 10 nucleotides matching TRBD1. Germline CDR1 and CDR2: MNHEY and SVGEGT. The CDR3 loop spans 17 amino acids. Trimming cost V 2 bases and J 8 bases; bases outside gene matches: 9. The CDR3 loop is CASSYGGPGQGYSPLHF. CDR3 nucleotide sequence: TGTGCCAGCAGTTACGGGGGACCGGGACAGGGGTATTCACCCCTCCACTTT.

The chain uses TRBV11-3 and TRBJ2-3; TRBD2 matches at 10 bases. V lost 5 bases to trimming and J lost 5 bases; unmatched junction nucleotides: 13. Germline V gene sequence: CDR1 SGHNT, CDR2 YENEEA. This CDR3 contains 17 residues. The CDR3 protein is CASSLALERGGEDTQYF. The CDR3 coding sequence is TGTGCCAGCAGCCTCGCCTTAGAGCGGGGGGGGGAAGATACGCAGTATTTT.

This sequence joins TRBV7-2 and TRBJ1-6; 9 nucleotides align to TRBD1. The ends lost 5 bases at V and 2 bases at J; junction bases unmatched: 7. Germline loops: CDR1 SGHTA, CDR2 FQGNSA. The CDR3 contains 17 residues. The CDR3 here is CASSPGQGRTYNSPLHF. The DNA for the CDR3 is TGTGCCAGCAGCCCCGGACAGGGGAGGACCTATAATTCACCCCTCCACTTT. Based on the CDR3 plus reference TRBV7-2 and TRBJ1-6, the full variable domain is GAGVSQSPSNKVTEKGKDVELRCDPISGHTALYWYRQSLGQGLEFLIYFQGNSAPDKSGLPSDRFSAERTGGSVSTLTIQRTQQEDSAVYLCASSPGQGRTYNSPLHFGNGTRLTVT.

V usage is TRBV27 and J usage is TRBJ1-2, with D possibly matching TRBD1 (5 bases). V lost 3 bases and J 3 bases, leaving 14 bases between the germline ends. The CDR3 is made up of 15 amino acids. Germline V gene sequence: CDR1 MNHEY, CDR2 SMNVEV (reference sequence). CDR3 sequence (DNA): TGTGCCAGCAGTTTTTCCAGGCAGGGATACTATGGCTACACCTTC. Residues: CASSFSRQGYYGYTF.

This clone was observed a single time. The chain carries TRBV7-8 and TRBJ1-6, with 9 nucleotides matching TRBD1. With 2 bases clipped from V and 9 bases from J, the junction kept 5 bases outside the gene matches. In germline, CDR1 is SGHVS, CDR2 FQNEAQ. CDR3 length: 15 residues. The CDR3 spells CASSLWDRVGSPLHF. In DNA, the CDR3 is TGTGCCAGCAGCTTATGGGACAGGGTGGGTTCACCCCTCCACTTT.

The chain carries TRBV10-3 and TRBJ2-7; 9 bases fit TRBD1. The CDR3 is 14 amino acids. Losses at the gene ends were 6 bases for V and 0 bases for J; bases not matched to a gene: 3. Germline CDR1 reads ENHRY; CDR2 reads SYGVKD. The CDR3 DNA follows: TGTGCCATCAGGGGGACAGGGAGCTCCTACGAGCAGTACTTC. Its protein is CAIRGTGSSYEQYF.

The CDR3 nucleotides are TGTGCCAGCAGCTGGCCCGCGGGGTACAACAATGAGCAGTTCTTC. Protein sequence: CASSWPAGYNNEQFF. The genes are TRBV7-9 and TRBJ2-1, with a weak D call TRBD2 (6 bases). Trimming took off 4 bases at V and 5 bases at J, with 15 bases between the two ends. Germline V gene data show CDR1 as SEHNR and CDR2 as FQNEAQ (reference sequence). CDR3 length: 15 amino acids.

The chain combines TRBV15 with TRBJ1-2; D might be TRBD1 (5 bases). V was shortened by 0 bases and J by 6 bases, with 11 bases between the two germline ends. CDR1 and CDR2 from the germline V gene are LNHNV and YYDKDF (reference sequence). This CDR3 has 14 amino acids. Here the CDR3 DNA reads TGTGCCACCAGCAGAGATCAGGGTGGGGATGGCTACACCTTC. Its protein is CATSRDQGGDGYTF.

The chain joins TRBV5-1 to TRBJ1-2, with 7 bases aligning to TRBD1. The V gene end was trimmed by 5 bases and the J gene end by 3 bases; junction bases not matched to a gene: 7. Germline V gene lookup returns CDR1 SGHRS and CDR2 YFSETQ. There are 14 residues in the CDR3. The CDR3 DNA reads TGCGCCAGCAGTCAAACCGGGACAGACTATGGCTACACCTTC. Its translation: CASSQTGTDYGYTF.

This rearrangement joins TRBV15 to TRBJ1-2, with unresolved D. This CDR3 is built from 15 residues. The germline V gene encodes CDR1 LNHNV and CDR2 YYDKDF (reference sequence). Trimming stripped 1 base from V and 4 bases from J, with 13 bases between. The chain's CDR3 is CATSRVGGSVYGYTF. The CDR3 DNA reads as TGTGCCACCAGCAGAGTGGGAGGGTCGGTCTATGGCTACACCTTC.

The CDR3 coding sequence is TGTGCCATCGGTAACGGGGGGGCCAGGTCAGATACGCAGTATTTT. Translation: CAIGNGGARSDTQYF. This sequence joins TRBV10-3 and TRBJ2-3, with 8 bases that match TRBD2. CDR1 is ENHRY and CDR2 is SYGVKD in the germline V gene. The CDR3 spans 15 residues. The trim removed 8 bases at V and 4 bases at J, leaving 11 bases unmatched.

This chain joins TRBV3-1 (or the pseudogene TRBV3-2) and TRBJ1-5, with 7 bases lining up with TRBD1. The V and J ends lost 1 base and 4 bases, in that order; junction bases with no gene match: 10. The germline gives CDR1 LGHDT, CDR2 YNNKEL (reference sequence). This CDR3 spans 17 amino acids. DNA for the CDR3: TGTGCCAGCAGCCAAGGATTTAGGGGGCAGACTAATCAGCCCCAGCATTTT. It codes for CASSQGFRGQTNQPQHF.

The chain couples TRBV9 to TRBJ2-1; the match to TRBD2 covers 12 bases. The CDR3 totals 18 residues. The germline V gene encodes CDR1 SGDLS and CDR2 YYNGEE. Trimming at V came to 0 bases and at J to 9 bases, leaving 13 bases not matched to a gene. The CDR3 protein is CASSVATGLAGGLGEQFF. In nucleotides, the CDR3 is TGTGCCAGCAGCGTAGCTACAGGGCTAGCGGGGGGGCTGGGTGAGCAGTTCTTC.

The count of this clone is one. The chain uses TRBV3-1 (or the pseudogene TRBV3-2) and TRBJ1-4, with D maybe TRBD1 (5 bases). CDR3 length equals 15 residues. V gave up 1 base and J gave up 7 bases, with 13 bases separating them. CDR1 is LGHDT and CDR2 is YNNKEL in the germline V gene (reference sequence). In nucleotides, the CDR3 is TGTGCCAGCAGCCAAGGGGGGGGATGGAGTGAAAAACTGTTTTTT. This gives the protein CASSQGGGWSEKLFF.

This clone has only one observation. The V gene is TRBV5-4, the J gene TRBJ2-5, with D possibly matching TRBD2 (5 bases). The CDR3 runs to 14 residues. Germline V gives CDR1 SGHNT, CDR2 YYREEE (reference sequence). Deletions cut 0 bases from V and 2 bases from J, with 8 bases between. CDR3 residues: CASSLAGFQETQYF. CDR3 coding DNA: TGTGCCAGCAGCTTGGCGGGGTTTCAAGAGACCCAGTACTTC.

The CDR3 is CASSQVAGTGRGNTIYF. The CDR3 DNA follows: TGCGCCAGCAGCCAAGTAGCCGGGACAGGGAGGGGAAACACCATATATTTT. This rearrangement joins TRBV4-1 to TRBJ1-3, with 9 bases matching TRBD1. The V and J ends lost 1 base and 4 bases, in that order; junction bases with no gene match: 8. The germline gives CDR1 MGHRA, CDR2 YSYEKL. The CDR3 is made up of 17 amino acids.

The chain employs TRBV7-2 and TRBJ1-2; D call uncertain. V was pared by 1 base and J by 7 bases, with 13 bases between. Germline V gives CDR1 SGHTA, CDR2 FQGNSA. This CDR3 has 14 amino acids. The CDR3 region has the DNA TGTGCCAGCAGCTTAGAGAGGAGGGTGGGTGGCTACACCTTC. It specifies CASSLERRVGGYTF. The variable domain in full, completed from reference TRBV7-2 and TRBJ1-2, reads GAGVSQSPSNKVTEKGKDVELRCDPISGHTALYWYRQSLGQGLEFLIYFQGNSAPDKSGLPSDRFSAERTGGSVSTLTIQRTQQEDSAVYLCASSLERRVGGYTFGSGTRLTVV.

The chain has TRBV3-1 (or the pseudogene TRBV3-2) and TRBJ2-1; D gene uncertain. This CDR3 is built from 15 residues. Per the germline V gene, CDR1 is LGHDT and CDR2 is YNNKEL (reference sequence). V was cut by 4 bases and J by 0 bases, with 10 bases left in between. This CDR3 reads CASSRFESSYNEQFF. CDR3 DNA: TGTGCCAGCAGCCGTTTTGAGAGCTCCTACAATGAGCAGTTCTTC.

This chain joins TRBV28 and TRBJ2-7; 8 bases match TRBD1. After removal of 10 bases from V and 0 bases from J, the junction contained 11 bases not matched to a gene. The CDR3 has 15 residues. The V gene's germline CDR1 is MDHEN and CDR2 SYDVKM. The CDR3 DNA reads as TGTGCCACGCACTCGACAGGGGATAGCTCCTACGAGCAGTACGTC. Its translation is CATHSTGDSSYEQYV.

The chain joins TRBV5-6 to TRBJ2-5; 10 positions match TRBD2. The V and J ends lost 5 bases and 2 bases, in that order; junction bases with no gene match: 6. The germline V gene encodes CDR1 SGHDT and CDR2 YYEEEE. The CDR3 length is 15 residues. The CDR3 sequence: CASRAGTSAQETQYF. As DNA, the CDR3 is TGTGCCAGCAGGGCCGGGACTAGCGCACAAGAGACCCAGTACTTC.

This clone was recorded once. This chain links TRBV6-1 with TRBJ1-1, with D unclear. Per germline, CDR1 MNHNS and CDR2 SASEGT. V lost 10 bases, J lost 3 bases, and 15 bases lay in between. This CDR3 is built from 13 residues. CDR3 in amino acids: CATRKREYTEAFF. DNA of the CDR3: TGTGCCACCAGAAAGAGGGAGTACACTGAAGCTTTCTTT.